These 28 T cell receptor beta chains were all obtained from the same sample, sequenced in a study of blood T cell repertoires in COVID-19. Sequencing was performed with immunoSEQ multiplex PCR; in TCRdb, only in-frame clones are kept and a portion is missing. The table includes 120,000 to 150,000 clones, 70% to 90% detected once. Sequenced input: peripheral blood. These receptors were taken from a woman aged 55-70 years with acute or convalescent COVID-19.

This clone was observed once. The chain joins TRBV19 to TRBJ1-1; 10 nucleotides line up with TRBD1. CDR1 and CDR2 (germline): LNHDA, SQIVND (reference sequence). J was trimmed by 1 base and V by 8 bases; bases with no gene match: 10. This CDR3 contains 16 residues. The CDR3 DNA reads as TGTGCCAGTCACTCCGGGACAGGGGTGGGGAACACTGAAGCTTTCTTT. This translates into CASHSGTGVGNTEAFF.

V gene TRBV4-1 combines with J gene TRBJ2-7; weak D call: TRBD2 (5 bases). The germline V and J ends were trimmed by 1 base and 6 bases, with 22 bases remaining between them. This CDR3 has 17 residues. Germline assignment: CDR1 MGHRA and CDR2 YSYEKL. CDR3 nucleotides: TGCGCCAGCAGCCAAGCCGACTCTAGCTCCAAGGCGGGCGAGCAGTACTTC. Translation: CASSQADSSSKAGEQYF.

This chain links TRBV30 with TRBJ1-5; 8 bases align to TRBD1. The CDR3 sequence is 14 residues long. V was clipped by 2 bases and J by 7 bases; unmatched bases: 7. The germline V gene encodes CDR1 GTSNPN and CDR2 SVGIG (reference sequence). The CDR3 loop reads CAWSRGQGGQPQHF. In DNA form, the CDR3 reads TGTGCCTGGAGTCGTGGACAGGGAGGGCAGCCCCAGCATTTT.

V gene TRBV12-5 combines with J gene TRBJ1-1; TRBD1 matches at 9 bases. Germline V CDR1 and CDR2: LGHNT, FRNRAP. V was clipped by 6 bases and J by 4 bases; unmatched bases: 6. The CDR3 has 14 residues. The CDR3 spells CASGQGATTTEAFF. The CDR3, as DNA: TGTGCTAGTGGACAGGGGGCGACCACCACTGAAGCTTTCTTT.

The CDR3 sequence is CASSQNGGGGYTF. The CDR3 coding sequence is TGTGCCAGCAGCCAAAACGGGGGTGGTGGCTACACCTTC. V is TRBV3-1 (or the pseudogene TRBV3-2) and J is TRBJ1-2, with D perhaps matching TRBD1 (5 bases). Germline CDR1 is LGHDT and CDR2 is YNNKEL (reference sequence). This CDR3 contains 13 residues. V was shortened by 2 bases and J by 7 bases, with 11 bases between the two germline ends.

The genes are TRBV19 and TRBJ1-2, with 9 bases identical to TRBD1. V shed 6 bases, J shed 7 bases, and the junction held 3 bases outside the gene matches. The CDR3 length is 12 residues. Germline CDR1 is LNHDA and CDR2 is SQIVND (reference sequence). The DNA for the CDR3 is TGTGCCAGTAGGACAGGGGGGTCTGGCTACACCTTC. It translates to CASRTGGSGYTF.

The DNA of the CDR3 is TGTGCCAGCAGCCATCCGGGACAGGGGCTTGTTCAGTACTTC. As protein: CASSHPGQGLVQYF. The chain carries TRBV3-1 (or the pseudogene TRBV3-2) and TRBJ2-4; 10 bases agree with TRBD1. The J segment lost 11 bases and the V segment lost 3 bases, leaving 7 bases of the junction unmatched. The CDR3 length is 14 residues. Germline CDR1 reads LGHDT; CDR2 reads YNNKEL (reference sequence).

The CDR3 DNA sequence: TGTGCCAGTAGTATCCCCGGACTAGGGGTCTACGAGCAGTACTTC. Its protein product is CASSIPGLGVYEQYF. The V and J genes are TRBV19 and TRBJ2-7; 7 bases agree with TRBD2. J was trimmed by 3 bases and V by 3 bases; bases with no gene match: 8. The CDR3 has 15 amino acids. Germline V lookup: CDR1 LNHDA, CDR2 SQIVND (reference sequence).

The rearrangement links TRBV19 to TRBJ1-1, with unresolved D. The CDR3 runs 13 residues. Germline CDR1 LNHDA, CDR2 SQIVND (reference sequence). V lost 5 bases and J 0 bases, leaving 7 bases between the germline ends. The CDR3 region has the DNA TGTGCCAGTAGTGTCACAGTGAACACTGAAGCTTTCTTT. Translation gives CASSVTVNTEAFF.

V usage is TRBV7-8 and J usage is TRBJ2-3; D gene uncertain. The V gene's germline CDR1 is SGHVS and CDR2 FQNEAQ. The CDR3 loop spans 16 amino acids. V was cut by 5 bases and J by 2 bases, with 17 bases left in between. CDR3 amino acids: CASSRELVVSTDTQYF. CDR3 in DNA: TGTGCCAGCAGCCGAGAACTTGTGGTCTCCACAGATACGCAGTATTTT. Filled out from reference TRBV7-8 and TRBJ2-3, the complete variable domain reads GAGVSQSPRYKVAKRGQDVALRCDPISGHVSLFWYQQALGQGPEFLTYFQNEAQLDKSGLPSDRFFAERPEGSVSTLKIQRTQQEDSAVYLCASSRELVVSTDTQYFGPGTRLTVL.

Regarding this clone: Different DNA sequences within this sample yield the same CDR3. The chain joins TRBV19 to TRBJ1-2; 8 nucleotides line up with TRBD1. The CDR3 runs to 14 residues. V was clipped by 5 bases and J by 4 bases; unmatched bases: 6. The germline gives CDR1 LNHDA, CDR2 SQIVND (reference sequence). CDR3 sequence (DNA): TGTGCCAGTAGTCCCGGACAGGGCGGCTATGGCTACACCTTC. Its protein is CASSPGQGGYGYTF.

Here the CDR3 DNA reads TGTGCCAGCAGGGTGGCAGGGGGCTCCTACGAGCAGTACTTC. It encodes CASRVAGGSYEQYF. The chain is built from TRBV6-5 and TRBJ2-7, with 7 bases identical to TRBD1. This CDR3 contains 14 residues. CDR1 MNHEY and CDR2 SVGAGI come from the germline V gene. Germline trimming cut 6 bases from V and 0 bases from J; bases unmatched to any gene: 5.

The rearrangement links TRBV24-1 to TRBJ1-1, with a possible D match to TRBD1 (5 bases). V lost 3 bases and J 1 base, leaving 5 bases between the germline ends. The CDR3 sequence is 13 residues long. CDR1 is KGHDR and CDR2 is SFDVKD in the germline V gene. As DNA, the CDR3 is TGTGCCACCAGTGATCAGGGGAACACTGAAGCTTTCTTT. Its translation is CATSDQGNTEAFF.

The chain recombines TRBV25-1 with TRBJ2-1; 9 bases fit TRBD1. This CDR3 has 15 residues. The J segment lost 8 bases and the V segment lost 5 bases, leaving 10 bases of the junction unmatched. Germline CDR1 reads MGHDK; CDR2 reads SYGVNS. This CDR3 is CASSLPGQGFYEQFF. Written as DNA, the CDR3 is TGTGCCAGCAGTCTGCCGGGACAGGGTTTCTATGAGCAGTTCTTC.

The chain is built from TRBV29-1 and TRBJ2-2; TRBD2 matches at 7 bases. The CDR3 is made up of 11 amino acids. CDR1 and CDR2 from the germline V gene are SQVTM and ANQGSEA. V lost 6 bases, J lost 7 bases, and 2 bases stayed unmatched. CDR3 in DNA: TGCAGCGTCCGGGAGGTCGGGGAGCTGTTTTTT. Protein: CSVREVGELFF.

CDR3 region: CASGLQGGTEAFF. CDR3 DNA sequence: TGTGCTAGTGGTTTACAAGGCGGCACTGAAGCTTTCTTT. The chain carries TRBV12-5 and TRBJ1-1; unclear D gene. The germline V and J ends were trimmed by 3 bases and 4 bases, with 9 bases remaining between them. CDR3 size: 13 residues. The V gene's germline CDR1 is LGHNT and CDR2 FRNRAP. Based on the CDR3 plus reference TRBV12-5 and TRBJ1-1, the full variable domain is DARVTQTPRHKVTEMGQEVTMRCQPILGHNTVFWYRQTMMQGLELLAYFRNRAPLDDSGMPKDRFSAEMPDATLATLKIQPSEPRDSAVYFCASGLQGGTEAFFGQGTRLTVV.

The chain uses TRBV7-9 and TRBJ1-4, with 10 bases aligning to TRBD1. CDR1 SEHNR and CDR2 FQNEAQ come from the germline V gene (reference sequence). V dropped 7 bases and J dropped 5; count of bases not matched to a gene: 4. The CDR3 runs to 14 residues. CDR3 DNA: TGTGCCAGCACCCCGGACAGGGGGAATGAAAAACTGTTTTTT. It translates to CASTPDRGNEKLFF. The whole variable domain, filled in from reference TRBV7-9 and TRBJ1-4, reads DTGVSQNPRHKITKRGQNVTFRCDPISEHNRLYWYRQTLGQGPEFLTYFQNEAQLEKSRLLSDRFSAERPKGSFSTLEIQRTEQGDSAMYLCASTPDRGNEKLFFGSGTQLSVL.

This chain joins TRBV10-1 and TRBJ1-5; 10 nucleotides match TRBD1. Germline values: CDR1 WNHNN, CDR2 SYGVQD (reference sequence). V shed 0 bases and J 5 bases; nucleotides not matched to a gene: 19. The CDR3 sequence is 21 residues long. The DNA for the CDR3 is TGCGCCAGCAGTGAGTCAAATTTATTCGGGACAGGGGATGCTTTAGATCAGCCCCAGCATTTT. Residues: CASSESNLFGTGDALDQPQHF.

This clone was seen a single time. The chain recombines TRBV7-2 with TRBJ2-5; possibly TRBD1 for D (6 bases). The V and J ends lost 2 bases and 5 bases respectively, with 12 bases between them. This CDR3 comprises 14 residues. The germline CDR1 and CDR2 sequences are SGHTA and FQGNSA. The CDR3 region is CASSLWGRGETQYF. CDR3 nucleotide sequence: TGTGCCAGCAGCTTATGGGGGCGCGGGGAGACCCAGTACTTC.

The V and J genes are TRBV28 and TRBJ2-1; 14 nucleotides line up with TRBD2. The CDR3 is 17 amino acids. V lost 5 bases, J lost 7 bases, and 10 bases stayed unmatched. CDR1 and CDR2 (germline): MDHEN, SYDVKM. The CDR3 nucleotides are TGTGCCAGCAGTGGGTGGACTAGCGGGGGGCCGGGGAATGAGCAGTTCTTC. Encoded protein: CASSGWTSGGPGNEQFF.

The chain carries TRBV24-1 and TRBJ1-2; 8 bases are shared with TRBD1. Germline CDR1 is KGHDR and CDR2 is SFDVKD. V gave up 3 bases and J gave up 6 bases; unmatched junction bases: 8. CDR3 size: 15 residues. The CDR3 DNA sequence: TGTGCCACCAGTGATGGGAGGACAGGGAAGGATGGCTACACCTTC. Translated, it gives CATSDGRTGKDGYTF.

The V and J genes are TRBV3-1 (or the pseudogene TRBV3-2) and TRBJ2-7; tentatively, D is TRBD2 (6 bases). Germline V gene lookup returns CDR1 LGHDT and CDR2 YNNKEL (reference sequence). Trimming cost V 0 bases and J 6 bases, with 9 bases left between them. The CDR3 loop spans 13 amino acids. This chain's CDR3 is CASSQEGGAEQYF. CDR3 nucleotides: TGTGCCAGCAGCCAAGAAGGCGGGGCCGAGCAGTACTTC.

The CDR3: CATSRDVIDTEAFF. Here the CDR3 DNA reads TGTGCCACCAGCAGAGATGTGATAGACACTGAAGCTTTCTTT. This chain joins TRBV15 and TRBJ1-1; D ambiguous. This CDR3 region has 14 residues. The germline CDR1 and CDR2 sequences are LNHNV and YYDKDF (reference sequence). Trimming pared 0 bases from V and 3 bases from J, leaving 8 bases between.

The J gene is TRBJ1-5, the V gene TRBV30, with D hard to call. Trimming shortened V by 2 bases and J by 2 bases, and 7 bases separated the two germline ends. The germline V gene has CDR1 GTSNPN and CDR2 SVGIG (reference sequence). CDR3 length: 13 residues. The CDR3, as DNA: TGTGCCTGGAGTCCACTGGGCAATCAGCCCCAGCATTTT. This gives the protein CAWSPLGNQPQHF.

J is TRBJ2-3 and V is TRBV5-1, with 8 bases that match TRBD1. CDR1 and CDR2 (germline): SGHRS, YFSETQ. Trimming removed 4 bases from V and 0 bases from J; junction bases left unmatched: 4. This CDR3 is built from 15 residues. CDR3 nucleotides: TGCGCCAGCAGCCTCGGGGACAGGAGCACAGATACGCAGTATTTT. This gives the protein CASSLGDRSTDTQYF.

This clone was detected only once. CDR3 in DNA: TGTGCCAGCACCAGGGAACGCTCTGGAAACACCATATATTTT. Its translation: CASTRERSGNTIYF. This chain connects TRBV11-2 to TRBJ1-3, with D maybe TRBD1 (5 bases). The CDR3 is 14 residues long. V lost 7 bases and J 0 bases, leaving 10 bases between the germline ends. Germline CDR1 is SGHAT and CDR2 is FQNNGV.

The chain couples TRBV13 to TRBJ2-5; TRBD2 aligns across 9 bases. There are 14 residues in the CDR3. Germline assignment: CDR1 PRHDT and CDR2 FYEKMQ (reference sequence). The V segment lost 6 bases and the J segment 4 bases; nucleotides outside the gene matches: 6. The CDR3 sequence: CASRAGGLPETQYF. The DNA of the CDR3 is TGTGCCAGCAGGGCGGGGGGGCTCCCAGAGACCCAGTACTTC.

The chain recombines TRBV10-3 with TRBJ2-7, with D maybe TRBD2 (5 bases). Trimming stripped 4 bases from V and 3 bases from J, with 13 bases between. The CDR3 covers 14 residues. From germline, CDR1 is ENHRY and CDR2 SYGVKD. CDR3 region: CAISGETPFYEQYF. The DNA for the CDR3 is TGTGCCATCAGTGGGGAGACACCTTTCTACGAGCAGTACTTC.